This T cell receptor beta chain is from a study of CD8+CD57+ T cells in acquired aplastic anemia. Study-level background: Sorted CD4+ and CD8+ cells yielded around 3.3 ug of DNA on average. Study conclusions and caveats: Roughly 27 sequences, all CD8+ CDR3, were shared between patients and controls.

Profiling that covered TCR beta VDJ and CDR3 relied on genomic DNA as its template. From the reads, TCRdb called clonotypes with MiXCR, one entry per CDR3 protein. The data hold under 200,000 distinct CDR3 sequences, with roughly 43% observed a single time. Notes on this clonotype: Its specificity is unknown.

By flow cytometry, patients selected for sequencing had shown an expansion of CD8+CD57+ cells. Patient blood was sampled before any therapy had been received. V gave up 5 bases and J gave up 4 bases; unmatched junction bases: 7. Germline CDR1 reads LGHDT; CDR2 reads YNNKEL (reference sequence). The CDR3 sequence is 14 residues long. The sequence derives from a human donor with aplastic anemia. Specimen: sorted CD4+, CD8+, or CD8+CD57+ T cells (not recorded which) from PBMCs. This rearrangement joins TRBV3-1 to TRBJ1-1; 7 nucleotides align to TRBD1. CDR3 residues: CASSDTGASTEAFF. The CDR3 nucleotides are TGTGCCAGCAGCGATACAGGGGCGAGCACTGAAGCTTTCTTT.